One and the same sample provided the 29 T cell receptor beta chains below, sequenced in a study of T cells after yellow fever vaccination (dated by TCRdb to between 2018 and 2020). Explained via the paper, the treatment or condition label denotes: live attenuated yellow fever vaccine strain. Library creation used 5' RACE. Reads for this sample came from an Illumina HiSeq 2500. TCRdb ran its own pipeline on the public reads, namely fastp trimming at Q25 and MiXCR clone calling, and kept in-frame beta chains. Identical CDR3 proteins give one entry, which carries the most common genes and DNA. The sample table records roughly 310,000 distinct CDR3 sequences; more than 8.5% of these occur just once. The ten largest make up roughly 17% of the sample. This specimen consisted of PBMCs, obtained on the day of the first yellow fever vaccination. Receptors originate from a man aged 18 to 35 who received the YFV17D yellow fever vaccine.

This clonotype appeared a few times. The chain is built from TRBV4-1 and TRBJ2-1, with D unclear. Per the germline V gene, CDR1 is MGHRA and CDR2 is YSYEKL. Trimming cost V 0 bases and J 6 bases, with 12 bases left between them. This CDR3 is built from 15 residues. CDR3 loop: CASSQDSTNLNEQFF. DNA of the CDR3: TGCGCCAGCAGCCAAGATTCTACCAATCTCAATGAGCAGTTCTTC.

This clonotype has more than one count but fewer than ten. This chain uses TRBV20-1 with TRBJ1-2, with a possible D match to TRBD1 (5 bases). Trimming stripped 3 bases from V and 4 bases from J, with 15 bases between. Germline V gene sequence: CDR1 DFQATT, CDR2 SNEGSKA (reference sequence). The CDR3 consists of 14 residues. CDR3 region: CSASGWGAGYGYTF. As DNA, the CDR3 is TGCAGTGCTAGTGGGTGGGGCGCAGGCTATGGCTACACCTTC.

The genes are TRBV29-1 and TRBJ2-1; perhaps TRBD1 as D (5 bases). Germline CDR1 SQVTM, CDR2 ANQGSEA. This CDR3 has 13 residues. Trimming removed 2 bases from V and 2 bases from J, with 7 bases in between. The CDR3 loop reads CSVEPDTYNEQFF. CDR3 nucleotides: TGCAGCGTTGAACCGGACACCTACAATGAGCAGTTCTTC.

This clonotype was found a few times. The chain carries TRBV15 and TRBJ2-7, with D maybe TRBD2 (6 bases). There are 18 residues in the CDR3. CDR1 is LNHNV and CDR2 is YYDKDF in the germline V gene (reference sequence). The ends were cut back, 5 bases at V and 3 bases at J, with 26 bases in the middle. The CDR3: CATSVRMTWRGQNYEQYF. CDR3 nucleotides: TGTGCCACCAGCGTCAGAATGACCTGGCGGGGCCAAAACTACGAGCAGTACTTC.

This clonotype was observed a handful of times. The rearrangement links TRBV5-5 to TRBJ2-1; 7 nucleotides line up with TRBD1. The trim removed 2 bases at V and 6 bases at J, leaving 2 bases unmatched. The germline V gene has CDR1 SGHKS and CDR2 YYEKEE (reference sequence). CDR3 size: 13 residues. CDR3 sequence (DNA): TGTGCCAGCAGCTTTACAGGGGCCAATGAGCAGTTCTTC. It specifies CASSFTGANEQFF.

This clonotype has only a few counts. V gene TRBV3-1 combines with J gene TRBJ2-1; D gene unclear. The CDR3 has 14 residues. V lost 2 bases and J lost 8, with 13 bases in between. CDR1 LGHDT and CDR2 YNNKEL come from the germline V gene (reference sequence). The CDR3 region has the DNA TGTGCCAGCAGCCAAATCCAGAGTCGGTATGAGCAGTTCTTC. This translates into CASSQIQSRYEQFF.

This clonotype was seen a handful of times. V is TRBV29-1 and J is TRBJ2-7; the D gene is possibly TRBD2 (5 bases). V was clipped by 4 bases and J by 3 bases, with 13 bases between them. From germline, CDR1 is SQVTM and CDR2 ANQGSEA. This CDR3 has 13 residues. The CDR3 nucleotides are TGCAGCGTTGCGCGGGTCCAAGGCTACGAGCAGTACTTC. Translation gives CSVARVQGYEQYF.

This clonotype was seen a few times. The rearrangement joins TRBV18 to TRBJ2-2; TRBD1 aligns across 9 bases. V shed 2 bases and J 5 bases; nucleotides not matched to a gene: 12. Germline CDR1 and CDR2: KGHSH and LQKENI. The CDR3 has 18 amino acids. The CDR3 protein is CASSPTPGQGKGTGELFF. CDR3 nucleotide sequence: TGTGCCAGCTCACCAACCCCGGGACAGGGAAAAGGAACCGGGGAGCTGTTTTTT.

This clonotype was seen a handful of times. The genes are TRBV7-9 and TRBJ2-3; weak D call: TRBD1 (5 bases). Germline V gene lookup returns CDR1 SEHNR and CDR2 FQNEAQ (reference sequence). CDR3 size: 16 residues. V lost 5 bases, J lost 5 bases, and 20 bases lay in between. The CDR3 region has the DNA TGTGCCAGCAGCCAGGACCAGGGAAGGGGCCTAGATACGCAGTATTTT. It yields the protein CASSQDQGRGLDTQYF.

This clonotype was seen only a few times. This chain joins TRBV5-6 and TRBJ1-1; D is perhaps TRBD1 (6 bases). CDR3 length equals 16 residues. Trimming cost V 4 bases and J 1 base, with 17 bases left between them. Germline V gene lookup returns CDR1 SGHDT and CDR2 YYEEEE. The CDR3 nucleotides read TGTGCCAGCAGCCCGGACAGCGCTCGATCGAACACTGAAGCTTTCTTT. Translated, it gives CASSPDSARSNTEAFF.

The J gene is TRBJ1-1, the V gene TRBV4-3; D might be TRBD1 (5 bases). Germline assignment: CDR1 LGHNA and CDR2 YSLEER. The CDR3 runs 15 residues. V was cut by 0 bases and J by 7 bases, with 15 bases left in between. CDR3 sequence reads: CASSQDLWTRGEAFF. The CDR3 coding sequence is TGCGCCAGCAGCCAAGATCTCTGGACGAGGGGTGAAGCTTTCTTT.

The chain is built from TRBV5-1 and TRBJ2-1; TRBD1 agrees at 12 bases. Germline trimming cut 1 base from V and 5 bases from J; bases unmatched to any gene: 10. This CDR3 region has 18 residues. The germline V gene encodes CDR1 SGHRS and CDR2 YFSETQ. CDR3 DNA: TGCGCCAGCAGCTTGAGGCCCCCGGGACAGGGGGCGAACAATGAGCAGTTCTTC. It specifies CASSLRPPGQGANNEQFF.

This clonotype was counted a few times. The V call is TRBV4-2, the J call TRBJ2-4; D is uncertain. Trimming cost V 1 base and J 1 base, with 17 bases left between them. Germline CDR1 and CDR2: LGHNA and YNFKEQ. The length of the CDR3 is 18 residues. CDR3 bases: TGTGCCAGCAGCCAAGGCGGCTCTCTAGAGTCCGCCAAAAACATTCAGTACTTC. Protein: CASSQGGSLESAKNIQYF.

This clonotype was detected a few times. This chain uses TRBV28 with TRBJ1-2; D gene unclear. This CDR3 region has 11 residues. Germline V CDR1 and CDR2: MDHEN, SYDVKM. V was shortened by 5 bases and J by 8 bases, with 9 bases between the two germline ends. The CDR3 nucleotides are TGTGCCAGCAGTCGACGGCCGGGCTACACCTTC. Translation gives CASSRRPGYTF.

The chain uses TRBV5-1 and TRBJ2-2, with D tentatively TRBD1 or TRBD2 (5 bases each). Deletions cut 3 bases from V and 5 bases from J, with 11 bases between. Germline-derived CDR1 and CDR2 are SGHRS and YFSETQ. The CDR3 covers 14 residues. CDR3 sequence reads: CASSSGPTTGELFF. CDR3 in DNA: TGCGCCAGCAGCTCGGGACCGACGACCGGGGAGCTGTTTTTT.

This clonotype was observed a handful of times. The chain combines TRBV4-3 with TRBJ2-5; D is uncertain. Trimming took off 0 bases at V and 5 bases at J, with 7 bases between the two ends. Per germline, CDR1 LGHNA and CDR2 YSLEER. The CDR3 consists of 13 residues. The DNA of the CDR3 is TGCGCCAGCAGCCAAGACCGAAGGGAGACCCAGTACTTC. Translating it yields CASSQDRRETQYF.

This clonotype was observed a handful of times. The chain couples TRBV6-1 to TRBJ1-2; D might be TRBD1 (6 bases). Looked up from germline, CDR1 is MNHNS and CDR2 is SASEGT. The CDR3 runs to 16 residues. V was shortened by 6 bases and J by 4 bases, with 21 bases between the two germline ends. The CDR3 spells CASRTPRGPVSYGYTF. CDR3 nucleotide sequence: TGTGCCAGCAGAACCCCCAGGGGACCTGTGAGCTATGGCTACACCTTC.

The chain recombines TRBV4-1 with TRBJ2-7; D unclear. Per the germline V gene, CDR1 is MGHRA and CDR2 is YSYEKL. V shed 1 base and J shed 11 bases, with 18 bases lying between them. CDR3 size: 14 residues. The CDR3 bases are TGCGCCAGCAGCCAAGTTCACGGTTACGCCGGAGAGTACTTC. Encoded protein: CASSQVHGYAGEYF.

The V and J genes are TRBV4-1 and TRBJ2-3; 9 nucleotides agree with TRBD1. V shed 7 bases and J 2 bases; nucleotides not matched to a gene: 4. This CDR3 spans 14 amino acids. The germline V gene encodes CDR1 MGHRA and CDR2 YSYEKL. In DNA, the CDR3 is TGCGCCAGCACCACAGGGGGCATCACAGATACGCAGTATTTT. Its translation: CASTTGGITDTQYF.

This clonotype was counted only a few times. V gene TRBV12-3 or TRBV12-4 combines with J gene TRBJ1-5; the D gene is possibly TRBD1 (5 bases). The V gene lost 5 bases and the J gene lost 2 bases, with 13 bases spanning the gap. This CDR3 spans 15 amino acids. The CDR3 coding sequence is TGTGCCAGCAGTACTACAGGTATGGGCAATCAGCCCCAGCATTTT. This encodes CASSTTGMGNQPQHF.

This clonotype was counted at least ten times. The rearrangement joins TRBV6-4 to TRBJ2-3, with D perhaps matching TRBD2 (7 bases). Germline V lookup: CDR1 MRHNA, CDR2 SNTAGT. The CDR3 is made up of 15 amino acids. The V end was cut by 2 bases, the J end by 0 bases, with 9 bases between. In nucleotides, the CDR3 is TGTGCCAGCAGTGACGGGGGGGCTAGCACAGATACGCAGTATTTT. This gives the protein CASSDGGASTDTQYF.

This clonotype was detected only a few times. The rearrangement joins TRBV6-5 to TRBJ1-2, with D perhaps matching TRBD1 (5 bases). The ends were cut back, 2 bases at V and 2 bases at J, with 12 bases in the middle. From germline, CDR1 is MNHEY and CDR2 SVGAGI. This CDR3 has 15 amino acids. CDR3 nucleotide sequence: TGTGCCAGCAGTTACCGGGACGGAGCAAACTATGGCTACACCTTC. Protein: CASSYRDGANYGYTF.

This clonotype came up many times. The chain carries TRBV5-1 and TRBJ2-3, with 10 bases matching TRBD2. With V trimmed by 3 bases and J by 1 base, 11 bases remained unmatched. In germline, CDR1 is SGHRS, CDR2 YFSETQ. The CDR3 is 18 amino acids. CDR3 residues: CASSWGTTGTSGTDTQYF. CDR3 bases: TGCGCCAGCAGCTGGGGGACGACCGGGACTAGCGGCACAGATACGCAGTATTTT.

This clonotype was seen many times. The rearrangement joins TRBV5-1 to TRBJ2-3, with D perhaps TRBD1 (6 bases). V lost 1 base and J 2 bases, leaving 17 bases between the germline ends. This CDR3 comprises 17 residues. The V gene's germline CDR1 is SGHRS and CDR2 YFSETQ. The CDR3 sequence: CASSLTRGTDFTDTQYF. DNA of the CDR3: TGCGCCAGCAGCTTGACGAGGGGGACGGATTTCACAGATACGCAGTATTTT. Full variable domain (missing parts from reference TRBV5-1 and TRBJ2-3): KAGVTQTPRYLIKTRGQQVTLSCSPISGHRSVSWYQQTPGQGLQFLFEYFSETQRNKGNFPGRFSGRQFSNSRSEMNVSTLELGDSALYLCASSLTRGTDFTDTQYFGPGTRLTVL.

The CDR3 DNA reads TGTGCCAGCGGATCCGGGACTAGCTACAATGAGCAGTTCTTC. This translates into CASGSGTSYNEQFF. The genes are TRBV2 and TRBJ2-1; 8 nucleotides align to TRBD2. The CDR3 runs to 14 residues. J lost 3 bases, V lost 8 bases, and 6 bases had no gene match. The germline gives CDR1 SNHLY, CDR2 FYNNEI.

The chain is built from TRBV5-4 and TRBJ2-3; TRBD2 is a possible D gene (5 bases). Germline lookup yields CDR1 SGHNT and CDR2 YYREEE (reference sequence). The CDR3 sequence is 15 residues long. The germline V and J ends were trimmed by 4 bases and 2 bases, with 14 bases remaining between them. CDR3 bases: TGTGCCAGCAGCAACGGACTGCTAAACACAGATACGCAGTATTTT. It yields the protein CASSNGLLNTDTQYF. Combining the CDR3 with reference TRBV5-4 and TRBJ2-3 gives the whole variable domain ETGVTQSPTHLIKTRGQQVTLRCSSQSGHNTVSWYQQALGQGPQFIFQYYREEENGRGNFPPRFSGLQFPNYSSELNVNALELDDSALYLCASSNGLLNTDTQYFGPGTRLTVL.

This clonotype was seen more than once but under ten times. This chain uses TRBV6-2 or TRBV6-3 with TRBJ2-3; D perhaps matches TRBD1 (6 bases). The CDR3 has 14 amino acids. The V gene lost 6 bases and the J gene lost 5 bases, with 15 bases spanning the gap. CDR1 is MNHEY and CDR2 is SVGEGT in the germline V gene. The CDR3 DNA reads as TGTGCCAGCAGCCCCCTCAGGGGAATAGATACGCAGTATTTT. Protein product: CASSPLRGIDTQYF.

This chain connects TRBV3-1 to TRBJ1-2, with 8 positions matching TRBD1. The CDR3 totals 16 residues. CDR1 LGHDT and CDR2 YNNKEL come from the germline V gene (reference sequence). V dropped 2 bases and J dropped 2; count of bases not matched to a gene: 7. CDR3 sequence reads: CASSQRGTGGNYGYTF. The CDR3 nucleotides are TGTGCCAGCAGCCAAAGAGGGACAGGCGGGAACTATGGCTACACCTTC.

This clonotype came up a few times. This sequence joins TRBV12-3 or TRBV12-4 and TRBJ1-5; D uncertain. This CDR3 spans 15 amino acids. Trimming took 1 base from V and 0 from J, leaving 7 bases between them. The CDR3 reads CASSLDVGSNQPQHF. CDR3 coding DNA: TGTGCCAGCAGTTTAGATGTAGGTAGCAATCAGCCCCAGCATTTT.